The rows below give T cell receptor beta chains drawn from one sample of a study of cytomegalovirus exposure and HLA in healthy donors. Here immunoSEQ multiplex PCR was the method, and the copy in TCRdb shows in-frame clones only, minus some. Its clone listing holds about 100,000 clones. Material for sequencing was PBMCs. These receptors all stem from a girl under 18 in good health and CMV-seropositive. Both conserved end residues are part of each CDR3. Each record gives: D gene, V gene, J gene, clone size, CDR3 DNA, CDR3 protein. A D gene is named only where the DNA matches it firmly. For some rows the clone size is stated as once, few or many, or as a class when expanded; others skip it.

TRBD2	TRBV6-1	TRBJ2-1	-	TGTGCCAGCAGTGACCTAGCGGGGAATGAGCAGTTCTTC	CASSDLAGNEQFF
-	TRBV4-1	TRBJ1-1	-	TGCGCCAGCAGCCAAAGGTCGGCCAGGGCTCGTAATTTCGACACTGAAGCTTTCTTT	CASSQRSARARNFDTEAFF
-	TRBV28	TRBJ1-5	-	TGTGCCAGCAGTTCGATGGGGCGTCAGCCCCAGCATTTT	CASSSMGRQPQHF
-	TRBV13	TRBJ1-1	-	TGTGCCAGCAGTTGGCAACAAGAAGCTTTCTTT	CASSWQQEAFF
-	TRBV19	TRBJ2-6	-	TGTGCCAGTAGTTTGGAGACTGGGGCCAACGTCCTGACTTTC	CASSLETGANVLTF
-	TRBV20-1	TRBJ2-1	-	TGCAGTGCCATAGCCATTGAGCAGTTCTTC	CSAIAIEQFF
-	TRBV18	TRBJ2-1	-	TGTGCCAGCTCACCGTGGAGAATACAATACAATGAGCAGTTCTTC	CASSPWRIQYNEQFF
-	TRBV9	TRBJ2-1	-	TGTGCCAGCAGCGGCGCGAGCCTCAATGAGCAGTTCTTC	CASSGASLNEQFF
TRBD1	TRBV7-8	TRBJ2-5	-	TGTGCCAGCAGGTTAACAGGGGGCGAAAAGACCCAGTACTTC	CASRLTGGEKTQYF
-	TRBV12-5	TRBJ1-1	-	TGTGCTAGTGGTTTGGGGCCTTCTGAAGCTTTCTTT	CASGLGPSEAFF
-	TRBV5-1	TRBJ1-1	-	TGCGCCAGCAGCTTGGACACAGCCACTGAAGCTTTCTTT	CASSLDTATEAFF
TRBD1	TRBV4-1	TRBJ1-1	-	TGCGCCAGCAGCCAAGTACACAGGGGGGAGGTTGAAGCTTTCTTT	CASSQVHRGEVEAFF
-	TRBV4-3	TRBJ2-2	-	TGCGCCAGCAGCCAAGTTTATACAGGGTTCACCGGGGAGCTGTTTTTT	CASSQVYTGFTGELFF
TRBD1	TRBV7-9	TRBJ2-2	-	TGTGCCAGCAGCGAAATAGTCACAGGGGTAGCGGGGGAGCTGTTTTTT	CASSEIVTGVAGELFF
-	TRBV5-1	TRBJ1-2	-	TGCGCCAGCAGCTTTGGGGGGGCCTATGGCTACACCTTC	CASSFGGAYGYTF
-	TRBV4-3	TRBJ1-4	-	TGCGCCAGCAGCCAAGCCCACCGGGGGGGCTATAGTGAAAAACTGTTTTTT	CASSQAHRGGYSEKLFF
-	TRBV18	TRBJ2-3	-	TGTGCCAGCTCACCATTCCAGGGTTTGCAAGATACGCAGTATTTT	CASSPFQGLQDTQYF
-	TRBV5-1	TRBJ2-2	-	TGCGCCAGCAGCCTGCTCGGTGACACCGGGGAGCTGTTTTTT	CASSLLGDTGELFF
-	TRBV11-3	TRBJ1-1	-	TGTGCCAGCAGCCGGGACACGAACACTGAAGCTTTCTTT	CASSRDTNTEAFF
-	TRBV28	TRBJ1-6	-	TGTGCCAGCAGTTTACAAAGAGAAAATTCACCCCTCCACTTT	CASSLQRENSPLHF
-	TRBV9	TRBJ2-5	-	TGTGCCAGCAGCGGCGGAGGAGGCGGAAAAGAGACCCAGTACTTC	CASSGGGGGKETQYF
-	TRBV6-5	TRBJ1-1	-	TGTGCCAGCAGATTCTCTGGCTCTGAAGCTTTCTTT	CASRFSGSEAFF
TRBD2	TRBV5-1	TRBJ2-6	-	TGCGCCAGCAGCTTGGCCCAGCGGGGCAGCTCTGGGGCCAACGTCCTGACTTTC	CASSLAQRGSSGANVLTF
-	TRBV11-1	TRBJ2-1	-	TGTGCCAGCAGCTTAGGCGCGGGGCCGTTGTACAATGAGCAGTTCTTC	CASSLGAGPLYNEQFF
-	TRBV6-1	TRBJ1-1	-	TGTGCCAGCAGAGAAGCCTGGGCCGGCGAAGCTTTCTTT	CASREAWAGEAFF
-	TRBV7-2	TRBJ1-4	medium-sized	TGTGCCAGCAGCTTATTCATTGGGGAGGCAACTAATGAAAAACTGTTTTTT	CASSLFIGEATNEKLFF
-	TRBV5-4	TRBJ2-4	-	TGTGCCAGCAGCTTAGACAGGTTAGGCATTCAGTACTTC	CASSLDRLGIQYF
-	TRBV9	TRBJ2-2	-	TGTGCCAGCAGCTCCAGATCGAACACCGGGGAGCTGTTTTTT	CASSSRSNTGELFF
-	TRBV5-1	TRBJ1-6	-	TGCGCCAGCAGTCGGTGGGACACTGATTCACCCCTCCACTTT	CASSRWDTDSPLHF
TRBD1	TRBV7-3	TRBJ1-2	-	TGTGCCAGCAGCTTAACGGGAGGGACAGGGACTAACTATGGCTACACCTTC	CASSLTGGTGTNYGYTF
-	TRBV28	TRBJ1-2	-	TGTGCCAGCAATCGACAAGACTATGGCTACACCTTC	CASNRQDYGYTF
TRBD1	TRBV4-2	TRBJ1-2	-	TGTGCCAGCAGCCAGGCCGGACAGGGAGGGAACTATGGCTACACCTTC	CASSQAGQGGNYGYTF
-	TRBV29-1	TRBJ2-5	-	TGCAGCGGGGGACATAAAGAGAACCAGTACTTC	CSGGHKENQYF
-	TRBV19	TRBJ2-2	-	TGTGCCAGTGCGCATACCGGGGAGCTGTTTTTT	CASAHTGELFF
TRBD1	TRBV7-9	TRBJ1-1	-	TGTGCCAGCAGCTTAGTCGGACAGGGAAGGACTGAAGCTTTCTTT	CASSLVGQGRTEAFF
TRBD2	TRBV27	TRBJ2-2	-	TGTGCCAACCCCATTCGGGCGGGGGGATGCGGGGAGCTGTTTTTT	CANPIRAGGCGELFF
TRBD1	TRBV5-6	TRBJ1-1	-	TGTGCCAGCAGCTTGACAGGGGCAGATGAAGCTTTCTTT	CASSLTGADEAFF
-	TRBV19	TRBJ2-5	-	TGTGCCAGTAGTCTCCTGGAGGGCAGTAAAGAGACCCAGTACTTC	CASSLLEGSKETQYF
TRBD1	TRBV13	TRBJ1-2	-	TGTGCCAGCAGCGGACAGGGAGGTGGCTACACCTTC	CASSGQGGGYTF
-	TRBV7-9	TRBJ2-6	-	TGTGCCAGCAGCTTCACCGGGGCGGGGGGGGCCAACGTCCTGACTTTC	CASSFTGAGGANVLTF
-	TRBV11-1	TRBJ2-7	-	TGTGCCAGCAGCCTCACCCCTGCGCTGGTGACCTACGAGCAGTACTTC	CASSLTPALVTYEQYF
-	TRBV6-1	TRBJ1-2	-	TGTGCCAGCAGTGAGCTCCCTCGGCGGGGTGGCTACACCTTC	CASSELPRRGGYTF
-	TRBV5-8	TRBJ2-1	-	TGTGCCAGCAGCGGCCGCAACAATGAGCAGTTCTTC	CASSGRNNEQFF
TRBD1	TRBV4-3	TRBJ1-2	-	TGCGCCAGCAGCCAAGATCTCGGACAGGGGGCAGATGGCTACACCTTC	CASSQDLGQGADGYTF